The rows below give T cell receptor beta chains drawn from one sample of a study of blood T cell repertoires in COVID-19. The data were produced by immunoSEQ multiplex PCR, yet TCRdb's version contains in-frame clones alone and is incomplete. This table holds 90,000 to 140,000 clones, about four fifths found once. Sequenced input: peripheral blood. The source is a woman in her sixties or seventies with acute or convalescent COVID-19. Both conserved end residues are part of each CDR3. A D gene is named only where the DNA matches it firmly. A clone size is listed for some rows: how often the clone was seen (once, few, many), or a class if it is expanded.

V gene	J gene	D gene	clone size	CDR3 DNA	CDR3 protein
TRBV4-3	TRBJ2-7	TRBD2	many	TGCGCCAGCAGCCAAGATGCAAGAGCGGGGACCACCTACGAGCAGTACTTC	CASSQDARAGTTYEQYF
TRBV10-3	TRBJ2-5	NA	NA	TGTGCCACGCAGGGGGAGGCCTACCAAGAGACCCAGTACTTC	CATQGEAYQETQYF
TRBV7-9	TRBJ1-2	TRBD1	NA	TGTGCCAGCCAAGGGACAGGGGCAACCTGGGGCTATGGCTACACCTTC	CASQGTGATWGYGYTF
TRBV7-6	TRBJ2-5	NA	NA	TGTGCCAGCAGCTTCTTGACAGGACCTCAAGAGACCCAGTACTTC	CASSFLTGPQETQYF
TRBV6-2/TRBV6-3	TRBJ2-7	TRBD2	NA	TGTGCCAGCAGTCGAAGGGGGATGCGGGAGGCCTACGAGCAGTACTTC	CASSRRGMREAYEQYF
TRBV24-1	TRBJ2-5	TRBD2	NA	TGTGCCACCAGTGATGGGGCTAGCGGGAGGCGTCTGGAGACCCAGTACTTC	CATSDGASGRRLETQYF
TRBV21-1	TRBJ2-7	NA	few	TGTGCCAGCAGCATCCGACTAGCGGGAGCCGGGCGAAGGTTCTACGAGCAGTACTTC	CASSIRLAGAGRRFYEQYF
TRBV5-1	TRBJ2-7	TRBD1	few	TGCGCCAGCAGCCCTCCGGGACAGCAAGGCGAGCAGTACTTC	CASSPPGQQGEQYF
TRBV7-6	TRBJ2-7	NA	NA	TGTGCCAGCAGCGCCGCGGCCACCGGCTACGAGCAGTACTTC	CASSAAATGYEQYF
TRBV7-2	TRBJ1-1	NA	NA	TGTGCCAGCAGCTTAAATGGGGGACACTCGAACACTGAAGCTTTCTTT	CASSLNGGHSNTEAFF
TRBV11-3	TRBJ1-1	TRBD1	NA	TGTGCCAGCAGCTTAGGGACAGGGGGCCGGGATGAAGCTTTCTTT	CASSLGTGGRDEAFF
TRBV21-1	TRBJ1-1	NA	NA	TGTGCCAGCAGCAAAGAAGCGACAGGGGACACTGAAGCTTTCTTT	CASSKEATGDTEAFF
TRBV3-1/TRBV3-2	TRBJ2-2	NA	NA	TGTGCCAGCAGCCAGAGGAGGGAGATCCCCCCCGGGGAGCTGTTTTTT	CASSQRREIPPGELFF
TRBV30	TRBJ2-7	NA	NA	TGTGCCTGGAAGTATGGACTTGGGCCCTCCTACGAGCAGTACTTC	CAWKYGLGPSYEQYF
TRBV9	TRBJ2-5	TRBD2	once	TGTGCCAGCAGCGAAACCGGACTAGCGGGTCAAGAGACCCAGTACTTC	CASSETGLAGQETQYF
TRBV28	TRBJ2-1	TRBD2	NA	TGTGCCAGCAGTCAAGCGGGAGGCGAATTCAATGAGCAGTTCTTC	CASSQAGGEFNEQFF
TRBV3-1/TRBV3-2	TRBJ2-5	NA	NA	TGTGCCAGCAGCCAAGTCGCGCAGGTTCCGGAGACCCAGTACTTC	CASSQVAQVPETQYF
TRBV3-1/TRBV3-2	TRBJ1-3	NA	few	TGTGCCAGCAGCCAAGAATTTAACAGGCCAGGAAACACCATATATTTT	CASSQEFNRPGNTIYF
TRBV5-4	TRBJ1-4	TRBD1	NA	TGTGCCAGCAGCTTCCGGGACAGGGATGAAAAACTGTTTTTT	CASSFRDRDEKLFF
TRBV7-9	TRBJ1-6	NA	NA	TGTGCCAGCAGCACCGACACTCAAGGTTCACCCCTCCACTTT	CASSTDTQGSPLHF
TRBV6-1	TRBJ1-6	NA	NA	TGTGCCAGCAGTGAAGACAGGGCTATCCGGAATTCACCCCTCCACTTT	CASSEDRAIRNSPLHF
TRBV6-5	TRBJ2-5	TRBD2	NA	TGTGCCAGCAGAAATCCGGGAGGCAGGGAGACCCAGTACTTC	CASRNPGGRETQYF
TRBV30	TRBJ1-6	NA	NA	TGTGCCTGGGGCGCCCCCGGGGGTTCACCCCTCCACTTT	CAWGAPGGSPLHF
TRBV30	TRBJ1-1	NA	NA	TGTGCCTGGAGAAGCATGGGCACAGGGCCCACTGAAGCTTTCTTT	CAWRSMGTGPTEAFF
TRBV4-3	TRBJ1-1	TRBD1	NA	TGCGCCAGCAGCCGAACGGACAGGGCGAACACTGAAGCTTTCTTT	CASSRTDRANTEAFF
TRBV7-2	TRBJ1-1	TRBD1	NA	TGTGCCAGCAGCTTTACAGGGGGCAGGAACACTGAAGCTTTCTTT	CASSFTGGRNTEAFF
TRBV12-5	TRBJ1-6	TRBD1	NA	TGTGCTAGTGGTCCCGGGACAGGGATCAATTCACCCCTCCACTTT	CASGPGTGINSPLHF
TRBV5-1	TRBJ2-7	TRBD1	NA	TGCGCCAGCAGCCGTACGACAACAGGGGGGAGTTCCTACGAGCAGTACTTC	CASSRTTTGGSSYEQYF